The T cell receptor (beta chain) under discussion was sequenced for a study of cytomegalovirus exposure and HLA in healthy donors (dated by TCRdb to 2017 to 2019). Turning to the overall study: An earlier analysis of 587 of the donors reported approximately 300 Gb of sequence data and around 100 million unique TCR beta sequences obtained from 150 million to 200 million T cells. A later genetic analysis used genome-wide SNP genotypes for about 60% of the roughly 700 donors, treating that subset as a discovery cohort. HLA typing covered class I and class II loci at four-digit resolution. A separate validation cohort of about 110 different subjects was used in addition to the roughly 700-subject first cohort. Among a few hundred genotyped donors of the cohort, an average of about 240,000 unique TCR beta nucleotide sequences were sequenced per donor, around 20% of them non-productive. The T cell repertoires of several hundred subjects were profiled by immunosequencing and related to cytomegalovirus serostatus. The genetic ancestry cluster associated with self-reported Caucasian donors included about four fifths of the roughly 400 genotyped donors. The study was designed to test whether signatures of past pathogen exposure could be identified by cataloging public T cell receptors. Every discovery cohort repertoire had been produced on one sequencing platform. Approximately 300 gigabases of sequencing data and approximately 85 million unique TCR sequences were included in an early release covering 550 to 650 HLA-typed donors. In the later analysis, no new phenotypic data were used to find candidate immune exposures; instead, reliance was placed on TCR beta sequences and their occurrence across donors. The study combined high-throughput TCR immunosequencing, statistical association of individual TCRs with disease status, and machine learning to predict cytomegalovirus infection status. Donor age, sex, ethnicity and CMV serostatus were compiled alongside the repertoire data. A later analysis re-analyzed previously published TCR beta repertoires from 600 to 850 donors and added high-resolution HLA genotyping to study TCR occurrence patterns. The number of donors typed differed by locus, with 629-630 for A, B, C, DRB1 and DQB1, around 500 for DQA1, 606 for DPA1, and some 450 for DPB1. Several DR-DQ haplotypes were treated as single units for association and clustering because of strong linkage in the cohort. An earlier analysis of 450 to 750 of the donors used high-throughput TCR beta sequencing to judge whether each TCR beta V gene segment behaved as functional or pseudogenic.

The cohort was made up of hundreds of healthy bone marrow donors. At the time of sampling, every cohort member was nominally healthy, though immune exposures that went unrecorded were likely present. The donor tested CMV seropositive and was one of the 289 seropositive cohort members. A peripheral blood sample was collected from each donor, and TCR beta sequencing was performed on peripheral blood mononuclear cells. Genomic DNA was extracted from the blood cell samples with the Qiagen DNeasy Blood Extraction Kit. The library was prepared using the immunoSEQ multiplex PCR assay. For the multiplex PCR, a mixture combining 60 forward primers for TCR Vbeta segments and 13 reverse primers for TCR Jbeta segments was used. Amplification of the CDR3 region of rearranged TCR beta genes was performed with a multiplex PCR assay on genomic DNA. On the Illumina HiSeq System, the amplified TCR beta libraries were sequenced as 87-base-pair reads. The authors processed their data as follows. A later analysis tallied tens of millions of unique TCR beta chains across the 550 to 850 repertoires, and approximately 11 million of those chains were shared by two or more donors. Raw reads were error-corrected and collapsed into unique sequences by a nearest-neighbor algorithm in which closely related sequences were merged to remove PCR and sequencing errors. Alignment of CDR3 sequences to IMGT reference sequences was used to assign V, D and J gene segments. For a sequence to be retained, at least a six-nucleotide match to both a V gene segment and a J gene segment was required. A rearrangement was called productive if the CDR3 had no stop codons and remained in frame with V and J, and every other rearrangement was called non-productive. CDR3 was defined according to IMGT convention as the region running from the second conserved V-encoded cysteine to the conserved J-encoded phenylalanine. In an earlier analysis of approximately 500 of the donors, sequences lacking an unambiguous match to a single V gene segment were excluded. In an earlier analysis of several hundred of the donors, V segments were called functional above 56.7% productive rearrangements and were called segregating when the between-donor standard deviation exceeded 5%. To diagnose cytomegalovirus status from the catalog of TCR beta chain sequences, a statistical classification framework was built. V and J gene assignment, in a later analysis, came from comparing TCR nucleotide sequences with IMGT/GENE-DB human TR gene sequences. A later analysis assigned CDR3 sequences and most-parsimonious VDJ recombination scenarios with the TCRdist pipeline. In a later analysis, each TCR beta chain was defined by its CDR3 amino acid sequence together with its V-gene family, and reads without a unique V-gene family were excluded. To address suspected cross-contamination and a sequencing artifact, a later analysis removed around 590 highly shared, low-generation-probability nucleotide sequences. For each public chain, a later analysis derived a clonal expansion index from normalized ranks of inferred template counts within each repertoire. Generation probabilities in a later analysis came from a VDJ recombination model fitted to out-of-frame rearrangements, and those results were checked against IGoR. In a later analysis, TCR-TCR, TCR-HLA and TCR-CMV co-occurrence was scored with hypergeometric tests, and a repertoire-size bias correction was applied to TCR pairs. In a later analysis, false discovery rates were estimated by permuting HLA or CMV assignments 20 times. In a later analysis, co-occurring TCRs were grouped using DBSCAN, with TCRdist sequence similarity added in when clustering inside HLA-allele-positive subsets. Repertoires with fewer than 30,000 or more than 120,000 public chains were left out of co-occurrence clustering, as were about five repertoires with anomalous nucleotide sharing. Drawn from immuneACCESS, this table holds only the in-frame rearrangements with V and J called that TCRdb kept. Clones are partly lost; checked studies trace under half to an unresolved V gene and leave the rest unexplained. V and J calls and clone size are as listed in that table; D and trimming were resolved from the DNA. Within this sample are roughly 100,000 clones, with over 75% of them counted one time only. Jointly, the top ten make up 8.5% to 10% of the sample.

The paper as a whole reports these results and caveats: Some IMGT-functional V segments, including TRBV6-2 and TRBV6-3, could not be told apart with the 87-base-pair reads, so those segments were excluded. Compared with the roughly 670-donor mean, donors in an Asian-associated ancestry cluster had fewer N-insertions in productive TCRs, according to a later genetic analysis. While some public TCRs were present in many individuals, most TCR sequences turned up only very rarely across donors. Seventeen rarely observed V segments, including chromosome 9 orphons, were excluded from the earlier analysis of approximately 600 of the donors because counts were too low. A cluster of highly shared sequence variants was judged likely to be a technical artifact of the sequencing pipeline. In a later analysis, the rate of TCR association differed among HLA loci, with DRB1 alleles having the most associated TCRs and HLA-C alleles having the fewest. At a false discovery rate of 0.05, a later analysis linked approximately 18,000 TCR beta sequences to specific HLA alleles. Strong co-occurrence of HLA alleles, especially DR and DQ, made assigning TCR associations to individual alleles difficult. Correlated functional status among segregating V segments might reflect linkage disequilibrium, but an unknown experimental factor could not be ruled out. Only TCR beta chains were sequenced in this cohort, and the absence of alpha or paired-chain data limited detectable features. HLA typing was unavailable for some donors at each locus, so association tests used only the typed subset. A later analysis reported that several top co-occurrence clusters appeared linked to parvovirus B19, influenza, CMV and Epstein-Barr virus. Presence/absence analyses assumed roughly uniform sequencing depth across donors, an assumption that may not hold. In a later analysis, most CMV-associated TCR beta chains were found to appear HLA-restricted, with HLA associations seemingly driven largely by CMV exposure. A further reported finding was that TCR beta sequences accurately predicted the HLA-A and HLA-B alleles for most subjects in the first cohort. A later genetic analysis associated a missense DCLRE1C variant with V-gene and J-gene trimming of TCR beta chains, and an independent cohort replicated the association. An earlier analysis of approximately 500 of the donors showed that most TCR beta V segments appeared in productive rearrangements either about 87% or about 30% of the time, which broadly matched IMGT annotations. In both the original and validation cohorts, the classifier was reported to diagnose cytomegalovirus status with high specificity and sensitivity. The only immune exposure information available for the cohort was CMV serostatus. In vitro tests confirmed that a few of the cytomegalovirus-associated TCR beta chains recognize cytomegalovirus antigens. The study gave a list of 150 to 200 TCR beta chains associated with cytomegalovirus. The authors suggested that the approach could potentially be extended to other disease states and immunological phenotypes. Compared with equally common non-associated chains, HLA-associated TCR beta chains in a later analysis were more clonally expanded and had lower generation probabilities.

In this sample, this clone turned up once. Its antigen has not been determined. One base away there is no much larger clone; base qualities are not given. Trimming accounts for 2 bases at V and 6 bases at J, while the number of junction bases matched to no gene is 12. The germline V gene (reference sequence) supplies CDR1 SEHNR and CDR2 FQNEAQ. The CDR3 runs 17 residues from the cysteine to the phenylalanine. Just CDR3 DNA is preserved here, 51 bases in frame from base 1. The material sequenced was PBMCs. The receptor comes from a middle-aged woman in good health and CMV-seropositive. The V gene is TRBV7-9 and the J gene is TRBJ2-2; 7 of the junction bases match TRBD2. The nucleotide sequence is TGTGCCAGCAGCTTACTACTAGCGATAGTGTTGTCCGGGGAGCTGTTTTTT. The resulting protein is CASSLLLAIVLSGELFF.